Presented here are 27 T cell receptor beta chains from one specimen sequenced in a study of T cell clonality in common variable immunodeficiency. Sequenced by immunoSEQ multiplex PCR; TCRdb stores in-frame clones only, minus some. This repertoire holds 30,000 to 35,000 clones, and none appear only once. Sequencing was carried out using peripheral blood mononuclear cells. Receptors were obtained from a person between 18 and 75 years old in good health.

A word on this clone: The read terminates 3 residues ahead of where the CDR3 ends, so the germline J gene completes it. The chain carries TRBV19 and TRBJ1-1, with D unresolved. The germline gives CDR1 LNHDA, CDR2 SQIVND (reference sequence). CDR3 length equals 14 residues. The DNA read from the CDR3 is TGTGCCAGTAGTGCGACTAGCGGGAGATATGAG. Amino acids: CASSATSGRYE. The CDR3 in full is CASSATSGRYEAFF.

This clone was picked up a small number of times. With the read ending 3 residues before the CDR3 end, the germline J gene is used to fill in that end. V gene TRBV6-1 combines with J gene TRBJ2-3; maybe TRBD1 (6 bases). Per germline, CDR1 MNHNS and CDR2 SASEGT. The CDR3 has 14 amino acids. The CDR3 spells CASSAYTGRETQYF. CDR3 DNA, as far as it was read: TGTGCCAGCAGTGCGTATACAGGGAGAGAGACG.

In this sample, this clone turned up many times. The read terminates 3 residues ahead of where the CDR3 ends, so the germline J gene completes it. V usage is TRBV29-1 and J usage is TRBJ1-4; TRBD1 aligns across 7 bases. The CDR3 length is 13 residues. V trimming: 3 bases; J trimming: 5 bases; junction bases outside the gene matches: 3. Per the germline V gene, CDR1 is SQVTM and CDR2 is ANQGSEA. The part of the CDR3 DNA that was read is TGCAGCGTTGAGATGACAGGGAATGAAAAA. Translated: CSVEMTGNEK. The full CDR3 reads CSVEMTGNEKLFF.

Of note for this clone: Read sequence stops 3 residues before the CDR3 end, and the germline J gene provides the missing end. The chain couples TRBV7-9 to TRBJ1-2; D not resolved. The germline gives CDR1 SEHNR, CDR2 FQNEAQ (reference sequence). There are 15 residues in the CDR3. CDR3 amino acids: CASSPAVAGTDTYTF. Partial CDR3 DNA: TGTGCCAGCAGCCCGGCGGTAGCGGGCACAGATACC.

This clone was observed many times. The read ends 3 residues early relative to the CDR3; the germline J gene fills the gap. V usage is TRBV14 and J usage is TRBJ1-3; no clear D gene. The germline CDR1 and CDR2 sequences are SGHDN and FVKESK. Trimming cost V 6 bases and J 0 bases, with 9 bases left between them. The CDR3 totals 14 residues. Partial CDR3 DNA: TGTGCCAGCAGTCCGGTCTTCTCTGGAAACACC. Translated: CASSPVFSGNT. The CDR3 as a whole reads CASSPVFSGNTIYF.

The sample holds many counts of this clone. The read ends 3 residues before the CDR3 terminus; that terminus is restored from the germline J gene. This chain uses TRBV7-3 with TRBJ2-2; 9 nucleotides line up with TRBD1. The CDR3 sequence is 16 residues long. Germline V gene sequence: CDR1 SGHTA, CDR2 FQGTGA. The V gene end was trimmed by 6 bases and the J gene end by 5 bases; junction bases not matched to a gene: 10. CDR3 bases read: TGTGCCAGCAGGCCACCGGGACAGGGAAGGACCGGGGAG. Translation: CASRPPGQGRTGE. The whole CDR3 protein reads CASRPPGQGRTGELFF. The full variable domain, rest sourced from reference TRBV7-3 and TRBJ2-2, is GAGVSQTPSNKVTEKGKYVELRCDPISGHTALYWYRQSLGQGPEFLIYFQGTGAADDSGLPNDRFFAVRPEGSVSTLKIQRTERGDSAVYLCASRPPGQGRTGELFFGEGSRLTVL.

By share, this clone ranks as medium-sized. The DNA ends 3 residues before the CDR3 does, and the rest of the CDR3 is filled in from the germline J gene. V and J are TRBV20-1 and TRBJ2-3; D possibly corresponds to TRBD1 (6 bases). Germline assignment: CDR1 DFQATT and CDR2 SNEGSKA (reference sequence). The V end lost 4 bases, the J end lost 6 bases, and 14 bases lay between the germline ends. This CDR3 spans 13 amino acids. The DNA read from the CDR3 is TGCAGTGCTATCGTACAGGGATGGGATACG. The encoded protein is CSAIVQGWDT. The whole CDR3 sequence is CSAIVQGWDTQYF.

This clone has more than one count but fewer than ten. Sequencing ends 3 residues short of the CDR3 end; the germline J gene provides the rest. This rearrangement joins TRBV2 to TRBJ1-2, with D possibly matching TRBD1 (5 bases). V lost 11 bases and J 6 bases, leaving 16 bases between the germline ends. CDR1 is SNHLY and CDR2 is FYNNEI in the germline V gene. The CDR3 has 12 amino acids. Partial CDR3 DNA: TGTGCCGGATCCCCAGGGTCCCATGGC. It specifies CAGSPGSHG. The entire CDR3 protein reads CAGSPGSHGYTF.

This clone showed up many times. Read sequence stops 3 residues before the CDR3 end, and the germline J gene provides the missing end. V is TRBV7-3 and J is TRBJ2-2; D may be TRBD2 (6 bases). The germline V gene has CDR1 SGHTA and CDR2 FQGTGA. The CDR3 spans 17 residues. Trimming removed 3 bases from V and 6 bases from J, with 20 bases in between. The DNA read from the CDR3 is TGTGCCAGCAGCTTTTCGGGGTCGGGAGCCTTTTCCGGGGAG. Its translation: CASSFSGSGAFSGE. The CDR3 in full is CASSFSGSGAFSGELFF.

At least ten counts were recorded for this clone. The read is 3 residues too short to cover the CDR3 end, so that end is filled in from the germline J gene. V usage is TRBV6-4 and J usage is TRBJ2-3; no firm D call. CDR1 and CDR2 (germline): MRHNA, SNTAGT. The CDR3 totals 13 residues. V lost 4 bases, J lost 2 bases, and 7 bases lay in between. The CDR3 protein is CASSVAVTDTQYF. The part of the CDR3 DNA that was read is TGTGCCAGCAGTGTTGCGGTCACAGATACG.

In this sample, this clone turned up many times. Read coverage stops 3 residues before the CDR3 terminus; the germline J gene supplies the remainder. The chain recombines TRBV29-1 with TRBJ1-1, with D unclear. Germline CDR1 is SQVTM and CDR2 is ANQGSEA. The CDR3 extends over 13 amino acids. The V gene lost 5 bases and the J gene lost 3 bases, with 13 bases spanning the gap. The CDR3 DNA, read in part, is TGCAGCGTTCAACAGCCTGAGGACACTGAA. It encodes CSVQQPEDTE. The whole CDR3 sequence is CSVQQPEDTEAFF.

This clone showed up just a few times. Coverage ceases 3 residues before the CDR3 finishes, and the germline J gene fills in the end. The chain is built from TRBV19 and TRBJ1-2, with D unresolved. Germline V lookup: CDR1 LNHDA, CDR2 SQIVND (reference sequence). V lost 5 bases and J lost 4, with 11 bases in between. This CDR3 contains 13 residues. CDR3 region: CASSPAISYGYTF. CDR3 bases read: TGTGCCAGTAGTCCCGCCATCAGCTATGGC.

This clone was detected ten times or more. The read ends 3 residues early relative to the CDR3; the germline J gene fills the gap. The rearrangement links TRBV18 to TRBJ2-1; tentative D call: TRBD2 (6 bases). Between the trimmed V and J ends, which lost 3 bases and 8 bases, there was a span of 17 bases. The CDR3 length is 15 residues. Germline CDR1 and CDR2: KGHSH and LQKENI. CDR3 sequence: CASSPPIGGYDEQFF. The CDR3 bases that were read are TGTGCCAGCTCACCTCCAATAGGAGGGTATGATGAG. Drawing the rest from reference TRBV18 and TRBJ2-1, the complete variable domain is NAGVMQNPRHLVRRRGQEARLRCSPMKGHSHVYWYRQLPEEGLKFMVYLQKENIIDESGMPKERFSAEFPKEGPSILRIQQVVRGDSAAYFCASSPPIGGYDEQFFGPGTRLTVL.

This clone was seen repeatedly, ten times or more. The CDR3 goes on 3 residues after the read ends, and that part is filled in from the germline J gene. The J gene is TRBJ1-5, the V gene TRBV11-2, with 8 positions matching TRBD1. CDR3 size: 14 residues. From germline, CDR1 is SGHAT and CDR2 FQNNGV. V shed 2 bases and J 3 bases; nucleotides not matched to a gene: 0. Here the CDR3 reads CASSLQGANQPQHF. Partial CDR3 DNA: TGTGCCAGCAGCTTACAGGGGGCCAATCAGCCC.

On this clone itself: Coverage ceases 3 residues before the CDR3 finishes, and the germline J gene fills in the end. The gene calls are TRBV5-1 and TRBJ2-7; 11 nucleotides agree with TRBD2. Trimming removed 5 bases from V and 3 bases from J; junction bases left unmatched: 7. The CDR3 has 15 amino acids. Germline assignment: CDR1 SGHRS and CDR2 YFSETQ. The DNA read from the CDR3 is TGCGCCAGCAGATCACTAGCGGGAGCCGACTACGAG. It encodes CASRSLAGADYE. The entire CDR3 is CASRSLAGADYEQYF.

This clone was picked up many times. Read data end 3 residues before the CDR3 end; the end is taken from the germline J gene. The chain links TRBV19 to TRBJ1-5, with 10 bases matching TRBD1. The CDR3 totals 14 residues. The germline V gene encodes CDR1 LNHDA and CDR2 SQIVND (reference sequence). The junction had 5 bases not matched to a gene; V was cut back by 7 bases and J by 5 bases. Incomplete CDR3 DNA: TGTGCCAGTACCAGGACAGGGGGGGATCAGCCC. Translated: CASTRTGGDQP. The whole CDR3 sequence reads CASTRTGGDQPQHF.

Worth noting for this clone: The observed sequence ends 3 residues before the CDR3 terminus, with the missing tail filled in from the germline J gene. The chain couples TRBV19 to TRBJ1-4; 11 bases agree with TRBD1. Germline trimming cut 2 bases from V and 2 bases from J; bases unmatched to any gene: 7. The CDR3 totals 18 residues. Germline values: CDR1 LNHDA, CDR2 SQIVND (reference sequence). The CDR3 loop reads CASSIPGTGGATNEKLFF. Incomplete CDR3 DNA: TGTGCCAGTAGTATACCCGGGACAGGGGGGGCGACTAATGAAAAA. Looking up the rest from reference TRBV19 and TRBJ1-4 gives the full variable domain: DGGITQSPKYLFRKEGQNVTLSCEQNLNHDAMYWYRQDPGQGLRLIYYSQIVNDFQKGDIAEGYSVSREKKESFPLTVTSAQKNPTAFYLCASSIPGTGGATNEKLFFGSGTQLSVL.

This clone has at least ten counts. The read terminates 3 residues before the CDR3 end, so the remaining end is supplied by the germline J gene. V is TRBV2 and J is TRBJ1-4, with 7 bases identical to TRBD1. Germline CDR1 is SNHLY and CDR2 is FYNNEI. The CDR3 is made up of 17 amino acids. The trim removed 6 bases at V and 4 bases at J, leaving 14 bases unmatched. The sequenced part of the CDR3 DNA is TGTGCCAGCAGCATCAATCTGGACAGGCCCCTTAATGAAAAA. This sequence encodes CASSINLDRPLNEK. The whole CDR3 sequence is CASSINLDRPLNEKLFF.

This clone was recorded many times. The CDR3 end falls 3 residues outside the read, so it is completed with the germline J gene. The chain links TRBV7-3 to TRBJ2-1, with 9 bases matching TRBD1. Germline V gene lookup returns CDR1 SGHTA and CDR2 FQGTGA. The length of the CDR3 is 15 residues. V shed 5 bases and J 3 bases; nucleotides not matched to a gene: 5. Incomplete CDR3 DNA: TGTGCCAGCAGCCCAACAGGGGGCGGCTACAATGAG. Amino acids: CASSPTGGGYNE. The whole CDR3 is CASSPTGGGYNEQFF.

This clone has a count of ten or more. The CDR3 is cut off 3 residues early in the read; its end comes from the germline J gene. This sequence joins TRBV19 and TRBJ1-6, with 7 bases identical to TRBD1. With 4 bases clipped from V and 10 bases from J, the junction kept 7 bases outside the gene matches. The CDR3 is 14 residues long. Germline V gene sequence: CDR1 LNHDA, CDR2 SQIVND (reference sequence). The CDR3 bases that were read are TGTGCCAGTAGTAACGACAGGGAAGCCTCACCC. It encodes CASSNDREASP. The entire CDR3 reads CASSNDREASPLHF.

This clone was counted many times. The CDR3 end lies 3 residues beyond the end of the read and is filled in from the germline J gene. The gene calls are TRBV7-9 and TRBJ1-4; 9 positions match TRBD1. Germline V gene data show CDR1 as SEHNR and CDR2 as FQNEAQ (reference sequence). V shed 5 bases, J shed 8 bases, and the junction held 6 bases outside the gene matches. This CDR3 comprises 14 residues. Partial CDR3 DNA: TGTGCCAGCAGCGCACAGGGGGCAGGAGAAAAA. Its translation: CASSAQGAGEK. The full CDR3 protein reads CASSAQGAGEKLFF.

The table lists this clone with many counts. The read finishes 3 residues shy of the CDR3 end, and the germline J gene is used to complete it. Other DNA sequences in this specimen translate into the identical CDR3. The rearrangement uses TRBV19 and TRBJ1-2, with 7 positions matching TRBD1. The V and J ends lost 7 bases and 3 bases, in that order; junction bases with no gene match: 2. Germline values: CDR1 LNHDA, CDR2 SQIVND (reference sequence). The CDR3 loop spans 12 amino acids. CDR3 DNA, as far as it was read: TGTGCCAGTAACGACAGGGACTATGGC. Protein: CASNDRDYG. In full, the CDR3 reads CASNDRDYGYTF. Looking up the rest from reference TRBV19 and TRBJ1-2 gives the full variable domain: DGGITQSPKYLFRKEGQNVTLSCEQNLNHDAMYWYRQDPGQGLRLIYYSQIVNDFQKGDIAEGYSVSREKKESFPLTVTSAQKNPTAFYLCASNDRDYGYTFGSGTRLTVV.

In its sample, this clone was seen many times. The CDR3 end falls 3 residues outside the read, so it is completed with the germline J gene. This sequence joins TRBV20-1 and TRBJ2-3; D may be TRBD2 (6 bases). The germline CDR1 and CDR2 sequences are DFQATT and SNEGSKA (reference sequence). The V end was cut by 6 bases, the J end by 4 bases, with 20 bases between. The CDR3 totals 15 residues. This CDR3 reads CSAPRAQGGADTQYF. The sequenced part of the CDR3 DNA is TGCAGTGCGCCCCGGGCCCAAGGAGGGGCAGATACG.

This clone was seen ten or more times. The read halts 3 residues ahead of the CDR3 end, with the missing end drawn from the germline J gene. The chain is built from TRBV7-2 and TRBJ2-2; D possibly corresponds to TRBD2 (6 bases). CDR1 and CDR2 (germline): SGHTA, FQGNSA. The CDR3 is made up of 15 amino acids. V lost 0 bases and J lost 8, with 13 bases in between. This chain's CDR3 is CASSLAGLPLGELFF. Partial CDR3 DNA: TGTGCCAGCAGCTTAGCGGGACTCCCTCTGGGGGAG.

This clone was seen many times. With the read ending 3 residues before the CDR3 end, the germline J gene is used to fill in that end. The chain has TRBV11-2 and TRBJ2-5; no clear D. The CDR3 has 12 residues. Deletions cut 3 bases from V and 4 bases from J, with 6 bases between. CDR1 is SGHAT, CDR2 FQNNGV, per germline. The CDR3: CASSFLAETQYF. The covered CDR3 bases are TGTGCCAGCAGCTTCTTGGCAGAGACC. Full variable domain (outside the CDR3, taken from reference TRBV11-2 and TRBJ2-5): EAGVAQSPRYKIIEKRQSVAFWCNPISGHATLYWYQQILGQGPKLLIQFQNNGVVDDSQLPKDRFSAERLKGVDSTLKIQPAKLEDSAVYLCASSFLAETQYFGPGTRLLVL.

Regarding this clone: The sequence runs out 3 residues before the end of the CDR3; the remainder is reconstructed from the germline J gene. The chain employs TRBV7-9 and TRBJ2-3; D may be TRBD2 (6 bases). The CDR3 is made up of 11 amino acids. Germline V gene lookup returns CDR1 SEHNR and CDR2 FQNEAQ (reference sequence). The CDR3 loop reads CASSSGETQYF. Incomplete CDR3 DNA: TGTGCCAGCAGTTCGGGGGAGACG.

This clone was detected only a few times. The read terminates 3 residues before the CDR3 end, so the remaining end is supplied by the germline J gene. The chain uses TRBV6-1 and TRBJ1-6; D is perhaps TRBD1 (5 bases). V was pared by 2 bases and J by 5 bases, with 13 bases between. Germline values: CDR1 MNHNS, CDR2 SASEGT. This CDR3 spans 16 amino acids. CDR3 DNA, as far as it was read: TGTGCCAGCAGTGAAATGGAACAGGCGAATAATTCACCC. It encodes CASSEMEQANNSP. The full CDR3 protein reads CASSEMEQANNSPLHF.